This T cell receptor (beta chain) stems from a study of blood T cell repertoires in COVID-19. Looking at the study overall: In each case, the material was cDNA or gDNA derived from T cells, B-cell-depleted T cells, or PBMCs.

Germline values: CDR1 SEHNR, CDR2 FQNEAQ (reference sequence). CDR3 size: 13 residues. Trimming left V 4 bases short and J 6 bases short, with 9 bases between. Sequencing used immunoSEQ multiplex PCR; TCRdb keeps in-frame clones, though not all of them. The sample consists of under 250,000 clones, approximately 88% of them appearing once. The TCR sequence derives from a man aged 55-75 years who had recovered from COVID-19. The rearrangement uses TRBV7-9 and TRBJ2-2; weak D call: TRBD2 (6 bases). The sample consisted of peripheral blood. For the CDR3, the DNA is TGTGCCAGCAGCTCCGGGGAGGCCGGGGAGCTGTTTTTT. This translates into CASSSGEAGELFF.